The 4 T cell receptor beta chains listed next were all sequenced from one sample in a study of regulatory T cells in long-lasting Graves disease. Building the TCR beta libraries relied on iRepertoire HTBI primers, and CDR3 regions underwent Arm-PCR. TCRdb ran MiXCR on the multiplex PCR reads and lists one entry per CDR3 protein. The data show 600,000 to 850,000 distinct CDR3 sequences, approximately 31% seen once. Stated time point: persistent/refractory GD, antithyroid drugs over 5 years with positive TRAb. There was RNA extracted from PBMCs, and the TCR library was made from it. The sequencing here drew on peripheral blood mononuclear cells (PBMCs), taken when the disease was refractory, from a patient treated with antithyroid drugs. Receptors were obtained from a female donor with Graves disease.

The V call is TRBV11-2, the J call TRBJ1-1; D remains ambiguous. The CDR3 covers 11 residues. The V gene's germline CDR1 is SGHAT and CDR2 FQNNGV. Trimming shortened V by 5 bases and J by 11 bases, and 12 bases separated the two germline ends. CDR3 region: CASSRTELAFF. For the CDR3, the DNA is TGTGCCAGCAGCCGGACCGAGCTCGCTTTCTTT.

Only a few counts were recorded for this clonotype. The J gene is TRBJ1-5, the V gene TRBV28, with D tentatively TRBD1 (6 bases). There are 15 residues in the CDR3. Trimming left V 6 bases short and J 0 bases short, with 12 bases between. From germline, CDR1 is MDHEN and CDR2 SYDVKM. The CDR3 loop is CASREQGYSNQPQHF. CDR3 DNA sequence: TGTGCCAGCAGAGAACAGGGATATAGCAATCAGCCCCAGCATTTT.

This clonotype was recorded once. The V and J genes are TRBV7-9 and TRBJ1-4; no firm D call. Deletions cut 6 bases from V and 8 bases from J, with 25 bases between. The CDR3 runs 17 residues. Germline V gene lookup returns CDR1 SEHNR and CDR2 FQNEAQ (reference sequence). CDR3 sequence: CASRARWENLLGEKLFF. The CDR3 nucleotides are TGTGCCAGCAGAGCGAGATGGGAGAATCTCCTAGGGGAAAAACTGTTTTTT. The full variable domain, completed using reference TRBV7-9 and TRBJ1-4, is DTGVSQNPRHKITKRGQNVTFRCDPISEHNRLYWYRQTLGQGPEFLTYFQNEAQLEKSRLLSDRFSAERPKGSFSTLEIQRTEQGDSAMYLCASRARWENLLGEKLFFGSGTQLSVL.

The chain recombines TRBV2 with TRBJ2-1, with 11 bases identical to TRBD2. CDR3 size: 15 residues. V lost 1 base to trimming and J lost 13 bases; unmatched junction nucleotides: 9. Germline CDR1 SNHLY, CDR2 FYNNEI. In DNA, the CDR3 is TGTGCCAGCAGTGAAGTTGTAGCGGGAGGGAACGTTCAGTTCTTC. Protein sequence: CASSEVVAGGNVQFF.